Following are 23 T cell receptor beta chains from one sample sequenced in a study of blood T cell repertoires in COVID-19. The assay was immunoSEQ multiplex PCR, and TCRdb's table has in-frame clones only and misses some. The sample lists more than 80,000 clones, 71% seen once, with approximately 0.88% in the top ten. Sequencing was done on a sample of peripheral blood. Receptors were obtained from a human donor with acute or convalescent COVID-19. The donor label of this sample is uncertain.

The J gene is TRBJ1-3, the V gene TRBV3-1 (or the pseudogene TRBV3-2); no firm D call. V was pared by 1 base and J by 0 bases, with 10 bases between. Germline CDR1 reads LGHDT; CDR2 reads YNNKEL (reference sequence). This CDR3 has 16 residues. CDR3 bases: TGTGCCAGCAGCCAAGCCCCACTGGTCTCTGGAAACACCATATATTTT. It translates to CASSQAPLVSGNTIYF.

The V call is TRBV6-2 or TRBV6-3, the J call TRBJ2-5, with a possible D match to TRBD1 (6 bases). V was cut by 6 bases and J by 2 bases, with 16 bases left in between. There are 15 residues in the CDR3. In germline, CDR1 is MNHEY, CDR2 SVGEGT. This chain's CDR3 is CASSLHRGTQETQYF. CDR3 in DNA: TGTGCCAGCAGCCTCCATAGAGGGACACAAGAGACCCAGTACTTC.

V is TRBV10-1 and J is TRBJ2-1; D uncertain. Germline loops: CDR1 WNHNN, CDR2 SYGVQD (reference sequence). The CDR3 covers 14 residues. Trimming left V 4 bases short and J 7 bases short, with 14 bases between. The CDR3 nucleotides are TGCGCCAGCAGTGCCGGTCCCAAGTCAAATGAGCAGTTCTTC. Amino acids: CASSAGPKSNEQFF.

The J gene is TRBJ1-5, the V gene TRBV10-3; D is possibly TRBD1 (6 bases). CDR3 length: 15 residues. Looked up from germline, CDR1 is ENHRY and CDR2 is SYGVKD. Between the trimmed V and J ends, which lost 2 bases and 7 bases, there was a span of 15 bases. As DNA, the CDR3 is TGTGCCATCAGTGAGGCGGGGGGCCAAAACCAGCCCCAGCATTTT. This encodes CAISEAGGQNQPQHF.

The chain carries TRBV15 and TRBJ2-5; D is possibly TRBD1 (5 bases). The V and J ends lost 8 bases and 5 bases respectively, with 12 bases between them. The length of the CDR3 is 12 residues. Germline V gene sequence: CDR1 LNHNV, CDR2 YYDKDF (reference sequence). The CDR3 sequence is CATGTGPETQYF. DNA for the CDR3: TGTGCCACCGGTACAGGTCCGGAGACCCAGTACTTC.

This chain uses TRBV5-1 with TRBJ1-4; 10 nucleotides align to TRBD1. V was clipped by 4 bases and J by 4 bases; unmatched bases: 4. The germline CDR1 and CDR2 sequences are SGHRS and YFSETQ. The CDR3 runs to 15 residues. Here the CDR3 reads CASSPRTGGNEKLFF. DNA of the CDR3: TGCGCCAGCAGCCCCCGGACAGGGGGTAATGAAAAACTGTTTTTT.

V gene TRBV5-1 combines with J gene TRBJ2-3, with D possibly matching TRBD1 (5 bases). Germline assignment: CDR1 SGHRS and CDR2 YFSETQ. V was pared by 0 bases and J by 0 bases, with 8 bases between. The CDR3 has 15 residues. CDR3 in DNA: TGCGCCAGCAGCTTGGGACAGATTAGCACAGATACGCAGTATTTT. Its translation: CASSLGQISTDTQYF.

The CDR3 loop is CASSLEPGGNEKLFF. DNA for the CDR3: TGTGCCAGCAGCTTAGAACCAGGGGGGAATGAAAAACTGTTTTTT. This rearrangement joins TRBV7-9 to TRBJ1-4; 7 bases are shared with TRBD1. Germline values: CDR1 SEHNR, CDR2 FQNEAQ (reference sequence). Germline trimming cut 1 base from V and 5 bases from J; bases unmatched to any gene: 4. The CDR3 covers 15 residues.

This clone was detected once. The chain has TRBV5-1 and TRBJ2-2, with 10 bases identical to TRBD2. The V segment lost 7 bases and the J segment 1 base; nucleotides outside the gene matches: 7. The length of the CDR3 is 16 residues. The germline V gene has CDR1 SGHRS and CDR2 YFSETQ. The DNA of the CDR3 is TGCGCCAGCGTCCCTCTAGCGGGGGAGAACACCGGGGAGCTGTTTTTT. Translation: CASVPLAGENTGELFF.

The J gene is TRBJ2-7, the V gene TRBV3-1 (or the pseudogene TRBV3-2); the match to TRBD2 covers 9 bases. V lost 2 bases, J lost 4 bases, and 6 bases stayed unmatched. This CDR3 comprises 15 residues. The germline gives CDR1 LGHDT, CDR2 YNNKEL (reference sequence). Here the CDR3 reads CASSQRRGGLYEQYF. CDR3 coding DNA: TGTGCCAGCAGCCAAAGGCGGGGGGGCCTTTACGAGCAGTACTTC.

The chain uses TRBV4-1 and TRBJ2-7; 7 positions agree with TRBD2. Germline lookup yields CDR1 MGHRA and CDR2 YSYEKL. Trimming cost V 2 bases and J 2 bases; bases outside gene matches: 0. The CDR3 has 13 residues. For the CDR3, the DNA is TGCGCCAGCAGCCAAACTAGCGCCTACGAGCAGTACTTC. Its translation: CASSQTSAYEQYF.

CDR3 region: CAWSVTSGGQKSSYEQYV. The CDR3 DNA reads TGTGCCTGGAGTGTCACTAGCGGGGGGCAGAAGAGCTCCTACGAGCAGTACGTC. The V and J genes are TRBV30 and TRBJ2-7, with 12 positions matching TRBD2. The V gene's germline CDR1 is GTSNPN and CDR2 SVGIG (reference sequence). The CDR3 runs to 18 residues. Trimming at V came to 0 bases and at J to 0 bases, leaving 9 bases not matched to a gene.

The CDR3 nucleotides read TGTGCCAGCAGCACCGGGACACCGAACACTGAAGCTTTCTTT. Residues: CASSTGTPNTEAFF. The chain couples TRBV11-2 to TRBJ1-1; tentatively, D is TRBD1 (6 bases). CDR1 and CDR2 from the germline V gene are SGHAT and FQNNGV. The CDR3 spans 14 residues. V dropped 5 bases and J dropped 1 base, with 11 bases sitting between them.

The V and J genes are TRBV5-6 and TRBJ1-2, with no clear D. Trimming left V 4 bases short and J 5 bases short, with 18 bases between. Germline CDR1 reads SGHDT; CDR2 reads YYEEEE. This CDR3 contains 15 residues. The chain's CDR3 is CASSPSPSAPYGYTF. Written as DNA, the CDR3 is TGTGCCAGCAGCCCGTCACCTTCCGCGCCGTATGGCTACACCTTC.

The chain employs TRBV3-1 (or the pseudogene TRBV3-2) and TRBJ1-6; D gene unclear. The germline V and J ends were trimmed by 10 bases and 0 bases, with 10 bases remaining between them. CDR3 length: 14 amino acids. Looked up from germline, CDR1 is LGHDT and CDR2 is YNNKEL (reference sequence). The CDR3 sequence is CATAQRSYNSPLHF. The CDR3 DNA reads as TGTGCCACCGCACAACGCTCCTATAATTCACCCCTCCACTTT.

CDR3 amino acids: CASSNKGGAYTEAFF. CDR3 bases: TGTGCCAGCAGTAATAAAGGGGGCGCTTACACTGAAGCTTTCTTT. The rearrangement joins TRBV27 to TRBJ1-1; 7 bases map to TRBD1. V was clipped by 5 bases and J by 3 bases; unmatched bases: 9. Per the germline V gene, CDR1 is MNHEY and CDR2 is SMNVEV (reference sequence). The CDR3 sequence is 15 residues long.

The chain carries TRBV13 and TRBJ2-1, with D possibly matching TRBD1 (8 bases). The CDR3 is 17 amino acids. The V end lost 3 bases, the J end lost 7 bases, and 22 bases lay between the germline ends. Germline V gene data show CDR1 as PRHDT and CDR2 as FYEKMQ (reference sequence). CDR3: CASSFAGQGGNKNEQFF. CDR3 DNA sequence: TGTGCCAGCAGCTTTGCAGGACAGGGAGGGAACAAGAATGAGCAGTTCTTC.

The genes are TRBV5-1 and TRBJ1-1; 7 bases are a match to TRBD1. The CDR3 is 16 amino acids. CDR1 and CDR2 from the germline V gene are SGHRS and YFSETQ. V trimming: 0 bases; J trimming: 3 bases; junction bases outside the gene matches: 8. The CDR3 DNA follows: TGCGCCAGCAGCTTGGACTCTCAGACAGGGTACACTGAAGCTTTCTTT. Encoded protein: CASSLDSQTGYTEAFF. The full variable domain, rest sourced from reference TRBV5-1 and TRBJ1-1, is KAGVTQTPRYLIKTRGQQVTLSCSPISGHRSVSWYQQTPGQGLQFLFEYFSETQRNKGNFPGRFSGRQFSNSRSEMNVSTLELGDSALYLCASSLDSQTGYTEAFFGQGTRLTVV.

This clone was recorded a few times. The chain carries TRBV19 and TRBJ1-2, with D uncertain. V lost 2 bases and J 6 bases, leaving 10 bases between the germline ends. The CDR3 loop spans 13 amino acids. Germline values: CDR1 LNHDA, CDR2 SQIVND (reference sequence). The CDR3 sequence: CASSISLSDGYTF. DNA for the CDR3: TGTGCCAGTAGTATATCTCTAAGTGATGGCTACACCTTC.

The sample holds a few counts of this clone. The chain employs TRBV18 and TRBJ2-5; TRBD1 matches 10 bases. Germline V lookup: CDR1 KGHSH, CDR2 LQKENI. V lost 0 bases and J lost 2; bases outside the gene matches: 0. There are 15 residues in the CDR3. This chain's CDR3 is CASSPPDRGQETQYF. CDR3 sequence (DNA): TGTGCCAGCTCACCACCGGACAGGGGGCAAGAGACCCAGTACTTC.

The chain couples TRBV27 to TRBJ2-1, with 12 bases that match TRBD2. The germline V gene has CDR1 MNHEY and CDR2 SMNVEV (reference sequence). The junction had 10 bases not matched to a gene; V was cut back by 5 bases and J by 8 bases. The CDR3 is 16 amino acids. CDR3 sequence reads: CASSPRLLAGGHEQFF. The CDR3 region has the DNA TGTGCCAGCAGTCCCCGCCTACTAGCGGGGGGACATGAGCAGTTCTTC.

CDR3 in amino acids: CASSTSTGGVYGYTF. DNA of the CDR3: TGTGCCAGCAGCACTTCGACAGGGGGGGTCTATGGCTACACCTTC. V gene TRBV11-2 combines with J gene TRBJ1-2; 9 bases line up with TRBD1. The CDR3 has 15 amino acids. The germline V gene encodes CDR1 SGHAT and CDR2 FQNNGV. Trimming removed 5 bases from V and 4 bases from J; junction bases left unmatched: 8.

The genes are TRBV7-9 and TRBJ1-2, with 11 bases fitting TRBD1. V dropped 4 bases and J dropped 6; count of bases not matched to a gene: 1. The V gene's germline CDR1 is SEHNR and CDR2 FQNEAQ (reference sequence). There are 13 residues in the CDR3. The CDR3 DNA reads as TGTGCCAGCAGCTGGGGACAGGGGGATGGCTACACCTTC. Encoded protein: CASSWGQGDGYTF.